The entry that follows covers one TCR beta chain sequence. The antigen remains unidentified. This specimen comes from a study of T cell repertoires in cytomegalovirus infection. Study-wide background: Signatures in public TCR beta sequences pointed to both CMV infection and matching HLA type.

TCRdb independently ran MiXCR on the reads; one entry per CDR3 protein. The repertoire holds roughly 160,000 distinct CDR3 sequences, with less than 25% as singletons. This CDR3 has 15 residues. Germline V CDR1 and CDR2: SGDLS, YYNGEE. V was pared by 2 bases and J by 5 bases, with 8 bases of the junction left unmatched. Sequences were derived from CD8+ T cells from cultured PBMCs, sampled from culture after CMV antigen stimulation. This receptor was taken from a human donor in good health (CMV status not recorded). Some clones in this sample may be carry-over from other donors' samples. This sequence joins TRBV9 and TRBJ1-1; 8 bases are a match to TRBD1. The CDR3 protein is CASSVYRGGDTEAFF. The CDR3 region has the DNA TGTGCCAGCAGCGTCTACAGGGGGGGTGATACTGAAGCTTTCTTT.